The 28 T cell receptor beta chains in this list originate from one sample, sequenced in a study of blood T cell repertoires in COVID-19. Sequenced by immunoSEQ multiplex PCR; TCRdb stores in-frame clones only, minus some. The sample lists tens of thousands of clones, around 90% seen once, with 40% to 55% in the top ten. Input material: peripheral blood. These TCRs come from a woman in her sixties or seventies with COVID-19, enrolled during active disease.

This clone showed up just once. This chain joins TRBV19 and TRBJ1-3, with a tentative D call TRBD1 (5 bases). CDR1 is LNHDA, CDR2 SQIVND, per germline (reference sequence). The CDR3 is 14 amino acids. The V end lost 9 bases, the J end lost 4 bases, and 16 bases lay between the germline ends. CDR3 in amino acids: CASWDFRWGNTIYF. The CDR3 nucleotides are TGTGCCAGCTGGGACTTTCGATGGGGAAACACCATATATTTT.

J is TRBJ1-3 and V is TRBV18; possible D gene TRBD1, 6 bases. CDR3 length: 15 residues. The V end lost 8 bases, the J end lost 1 base, and 15 bases lay between the germline ends. Germline V gene lookup returns CDR1 KGHSH and CDR2 LQKENI. The CDR3 spells CASTPQGTSGNTIYF. For the CDR3, the DNA is TGTGCCAGCACCCCCCAGGGGACATCTGGAAACACCATATATTTT.

This chain joins TRBV5-6 and TRBJ1-6; the D gene is possibly TRBD1 (5 bases). Trimming left V 4 bases short and J 0 bases short, with 11 bases between. The CDR3 has 16 amino acids. Per germline, CDR1 SGHDT and CDR2 YYEEEE. The CDR3 spells CASSPTGRSYNSPLHF. CDR3 sequence (DNA): TGTGCCAGCAGCCCTACAGGTCGCTCCTATAATTCACCCCTCCACTTT.

DNA for the CDR3: TGTGCCAGCACTACCGGGACTAGCCCTACAGATACGCAGTATTTT. Encoded protein: CASTTGTSPTDTQYF. V is TRBV19 and J is TRBJ2-3; TRBD2 matches 9 bases. The CDR3 consists of 15 residues. Per germline, CDR1 LNHDA and CDR2 SQIVND (reference sequence). Germline trimming cut 9 bases from V and 3 bases from J; bases unmatched to any gene: 10.

The chain joins TRBV6-1 to TRBJ1-5; TRBD1 might be the D (6 bases). The CDR3 runs 15 residues. CDR1 MNHNS and CDR2 SASEGT come from the germline V gene. Trimming cost V 2 bases and J 5 bases, with 13 bases left between them. The DNA of the CDR3 is TGTGCCAGCAGTGAACAGACAGGAGGCGATCAGCCCCAGCATTTT. It codes for CASSEQTGGDQPQHF.

The V gene is TRBV10-3, the J gene TRBJ2-7; TRBD2 matches at 13 bases. Germline loops: CDR1 ENHRY, CDR2 SYGVKD. The CDR3 has 20 residues. Germline trimming cut 4 bases from V and 7 bases from J; bases unmatched to any gene: 22. The CDR3 protein is CAISGSPFVGLAGATGEQYF. The CDR3 nucleotides are TGTGCCATCAGTGGGTCCCCCTTCGTCGGACTAGCGGGAGCGACGGGGGAGCAGTACTTC.

V and J are TRBV5-4 and TRBJ2-1, with 10 positions matching TRBD2. The CDR3 loop spans 17 amino acids. The germline gives CDR1 SGHNT, CDR2 YYREEE (reference sequence). The J segment lost 1 base and the V segment lost 4 bases, leaving 8 bases of the junction unmatched. The CDR3 DNA is TGTGCCAGCAGCAAGGAAAGAGCGGGAGGGTCCTACAATGAGCAGTTCTTC. Translating it yields CASSKERAGGSYNEQFF.

The chain joins TRBV9 to TRBJ1-6; tentative D call: TRBD1 (6 bases). Per the germline V gene, CDR1 is SGDLS and CDR2 is YYNGEE. Trimming stripped 1 base from V and 7 bases from J, with 18 bases between. CDR3 length: 17 amino acids. CDR3 DNA: TGTGCCAGCAGCGTATCTCCCCTCCGGGACAAGAATTCACCCCTCCACTTT. Amino acid sequence: CASSVSPLRDKNSPLHF.

This clone was counted only a few times. This rearrangement joins TRBV10-3 to TRBJ2-7; D may be TRBD1 (6 bases). The CDR3 covers 12 residues. Trimming took off 4 bases at V and 4 bases at J, with 8 bases between the two ends. Germline V gene sequence: CDR1 ENHRY, CDR2 SYGVKD. CDR3 residues: CAISVGQYEQYF. The CDR3 bases are TGTGCCATCAGTGTCGGACAGTACGAGCAGTACTTC.

The rearrangement joins TRBV6-5 to TRBJ1-2; D perhaps matches TRBD1 (6 bases). This CDR3 region has 13 residues. Germline CDR1 reads MNHEY; CDR2 reads SVGAGI. Trimming removed 4 bases from V and 6 bases from J, with 12 bases in between. Here the CDR3 DNA reads TGTGCCAGCAGTTCCAGGGGCGATGATGGCTACACCTTC. This gives the protein CASSSRGDDGYTF.

The chain employs TRBV7-2 and TRBJ2-1; 7 positions agree with TRBD2. V dropped 5 bases and J dropped 4; count of bases not matched to a gene: 5. The CDR3 consists of 14 residues. Germline CDR1 is SGHTA and CDR2 is FQGNSA. This chain's CDR3 is CASSPSGVYNEQFF. CDR3 DNA sequence: TGTGCCAGCAGCCCAAGCGGGGTTTACAATGAGCAGTTCTTC.

The genes are TRBV3-1 (or the pseudogene TRBV3-2) and TRBJ2-5, with TRBD2 matching 9 bases. This CDR3 comprises 16 residues. Germline V CDR1 and CDR2: LGHDT, YNNKEL (reference sequence). V shed 4 bases and J 0 bases; nucleotides not matched to a gene: 6. The CDR3 loop reads CASSPASGVYQETQYF. The CDR3 nucleotides read TGTGCCAGCAGCCCCGCTAGCGGGGTGTACCAAGAGACCCAGTACTTC.

The rearrangement links TRBV5-1 to TRBJ2-1; D is ambiguous. Germline lookup yields CDR1 SGHRS and CDR2 YFSETQ. CDR3 length: 16 amino acids. V dropped 5 bases and J dropped 5 bases, with 20 bases sitting between them. CDR3 loop: CASSTPAGSRDNEQFF. The CDR3 bases are TGCGCCAGCAGTACCCCCGCAGGTAGTCGCGACAATGAGCAGTTCTTC.

V gene TRBV5-4 combines with J gene TRBJ2-1, with unresolved D. Germline lookup yields CDR1 SGHNT and CDR2 YYREEE (reference sequence). This CDR3 contains 12 residues. V was cut by 3 bases and J by 5 bases, with 6 bases left in between. CDR3 coding DNA: TGTGCCAGCAGCTATTTAAACAATGAGCAGTTCTTC. This sequence encodes CASSYLNNEQFF.

V is TRBV19 and J is TRBJ2-4; perhaps TRBD1 as D (5 bases). Germline V gene data show CDR1 as LNHDA and CDR2 as SQIVND (reference sequence). The CDR3 length is 13 residues. V was clipped by 0 bases and J by 8 bases, with 8 bases between them. The CDR3 spells CASSIDREDIQYF. CDR3 nucleotide sequence: TGTGCCAGTAGTATAGACAGGGAAGACATTCAGTACTTC.

The chain recombines TRBV7-9 with TRBJ2-7, with 7 bases matching TRBD2. The CDR3 totals 15 residues. Per germline, CDR1 SEHNR and CDR2 FQNEAQ (reference sequence). Trimming took 1 base from V and 4 from J; bases not matched to a gene: 7. CDR3 residues: CASSLVSGRAYEQYF. DNA of the CDR3: TGTGCCAGCAGCTTAGTTAGCGGGCGCGCTTACGAGCAGTACTTC.

V usage is TRBV6-5 and J usage is TRBJ2-5; weak D call: TRBD2 (6 bases). Looked up from germline, CDR1 is MNHEY and CDR2 is SVGAGI. Deletions cut 0 bases from V and 2 bases from J, with 10 bases between. The length of the CDR3 is 15 residues. CDR3 loop: CASSYSTGVQETQYF. In nucleotides, the CDR3 is TGTGCCAGCAGTTACTCGACGGGGGTTCAAGAGACCCAGTACTTC.

This rearrangement joins TRBV2 to TRBJ1-1, with D possibly TRBD1 on 6 matching bases. CDR3 size: 14 residues. Trimming pared 2 bases from V and 4 bases from J, leaving 11 bases between. The germline CDR1 and CDR2 sequences are SNHLY and FYNNEI. CDR3 region: CASSERRGLTEAFF. CDR3 nucleotide sequence: TGTGCCAGCAGTGAAAGGCGGGGGCTCACTGAAGCTTTCTTT.

This chain joins TRBV28 and TRBJ2-7; 8 bases are a match to TRBD1. The CDR3 sequence is 14 residues long. Trimming took 4 bases from V and 4 from J; bases not matched to a gene: 6. The germline V gene encodes CDR1 MDHEN and CDR2 SYDVKM. CDR3 amino acids: CASSSATGEYEQYF. CDR3 sequence (DNA): TGTGCCAGCAGTTCGGCGACAGGGGAGTACGAGCAGTACTTC.

The chain has TRBV18 and TRBJ1-5, with D hard to call. V was clipped by 6 bases and J by 3 bases, with 15 bases between them. In germline, CDR1 is KGHSH, CDR2 LQKENI. The CDR3 length is 15 residues. CDR3 protein: CASSPDEGNNQPQHF. As DNA, the CDR3 is TGTGCCAGCTCCCCCGACGAGGGCAACAATCAGCCCCAGCATTTT.

This chain's CDR3 is CATSDLDRSYGYTF. The CDR3 coding sequence is TGTGCCACCAGTGACCTGGACAGGTCCTATGGCTACACCTTC. The chain joins TRBV24-1 to TRBJ1-2; TRBD1 matches at 7 bases. Germline V gene lookup returns CDR1 KGHDR and CDR2 SFDVKD. J gave up 4 bases and V 4 bases, and 5 bases lay outside the gene matches. The CDR3 has 14 residues.

V gene TRBV11-2 combines with J gene TRBJ2-5; 13 positions agree with TRBD2. The V gene's germline CDR1 is SGHAT and CDR2 FQNNGV. With V trimmed by 4 bases and J by 4 bases, 6 bases remained unmatched. CDR3 size: 16 residues. This CDR3 reads CASSSTSGRGTETQYF. The CDR3 DNA reads as TGTGCCAGCAGCTCAACTAGCGGGAGGGGGACAGAGACCCAGTACTTC.

Here the CDR3 DNA reads TGCGCCAGCAGCCAAGATCGGGGAAGAGGGGGGAACACTGAAGCTTTCTTT. Translating gives CASSQDRGRGGNTEAFF. V is TRBV4-3 and J is TRBJ1-1, with a weak D call TRBD1 (6 bases). The CDR3 has 17 amino acids. CDR1 is LGHNA, CDR2 YSLEER, per germline. Trimming stripped 0 bases from V and 1 base from J, with 15 bases between.

The V call is TRBV2, the J call TRBJ2-7; 8 bases agree with TRBD2. The germline gives CDR1 SNHLY, CDR2 FYNNEI. This CDR3 is built from 15 residues. J lost 0 bases, V lost 0 bases, and 1 base had no gene match. The CDR3 region has the DNA TGTGCCAGCAGTGAAGCGCGGGGGGTCTCCTACGAGCAGTACTTC. Its translation: CASSEARGVSYEQYF. The full variable domain, completed using reference TRBV2 and TRBJ2-7, is EPEVTQTPSHQVTQMGQEVILRCVPISNHLYFYWYRQILGQKVEFLVSFYNNEISEKSEIFDDQFSVERPDGSNFTLKIRSTKLEDSAMYFCASSEARGVSYEQYFGPGTRLTVT.

This rearrangement joins TRBV27 to TRBJ2-1; TRBD2 matches 7 bases. This CDR3 is 13 amino acids long. Germline-derived CDR1 and CDR2 are MNHEY and SMNVEV (reference sequence). The J segment lost 7 bases and the V segment lost 7 bases, leaving 7 bases of the junction unmatched. CDR3 in amino acids: CASTIAGLNEQFF. In DNA, the CDR3 is TGTGCCAGCACTATAGCGGGTCTAAATGAGCAGTTCTTC.

Points on this clone: This sample includes further DNA sequences coding for the same CDR3. The chain uses TRBV6-5 and TRBJ2-7, with TRBD1 identical over 10 bases. Germline assignment: CDR1 MNHEY and CDR2 SVGAGI. With V trimmed by 3 bases and J by 2 bases, 4 bases remained unmatched. This CDR3 is 15 amino acids long. The CDR3 loop is CASSYGTGVTYEQYF. In DNA form, the CDR3 reads TGTGCCAGCAGTTATGGGACAGGGGTTACCTACGAGCAGTACTTC.

This clone was seen once. This chain connects TRBV6-1 to TRBJ2-3; no definite D call. Per the germline V gene, CDR1 is MNHNS and CDR2 is SASEGT. The CDR3 covers 16 residues. V was pared by 0 bases and J by 2 bases, with 12 bases between. The CDR3 here is CASSEAYAAYTDTQYF. The CDR3 DNA is TGTGCCAGCAGTGAAGCTTATGCCGCCTACACAGATACGCAGTATTTT.

This chain joins TRBV18 and TRBJ2-7; 10 bases fit TRBD1. Germline trimming cut 3 bases from V and 4 bases from J; bases unmatched to any gene: 9. The germline V gene has CDR1 KGHSH and CDR2 LQKENI. The CDR3 loop spans 16 amino acids. CDR3 sequence reads: CASSPAGQGLGYEQYF. CDR3 coding DNA: TGTGCCAGCTCACCTGCGGGACAGGGGTTAGGGTACGAGCAGTACTTC.